A single T cell receptor beta chain is shown here with its context. This clone was counted once. It lacks a known antigen. No much larger clone is present one base from it, and per-base qualities are unavailable. The data derive from a study of blood T cell repertoires in COVID-19 (dated by TCRdb to about 2020). For context, the study as a whole: The collaborator samples originated in the United States, Italy and Spain and spanned the acute and convalescent phases of COVID-19. The prospective study material was composed of cDNA or gDNA derived from T cells, B-cell-depleted T cells, or PBMCs. The dataset comprised deeply sampled blood TCRbeta repertoires from subjects exposed to, actively infected with, or recovered from COVID-19. A freely available public database, intended as a resource for researchers studying the immune response to SARS-CoV-2, is where the repertoires were released. The samples were drawn from the first 160 participants of the ongoing ImmuneRACE study and from under 1,500 subjects provided by 6 global collaborators. Sample metadata almost always included a de-identified subject ID, COVID-19 status, age in years and sex. Where available, HLA class I and class II types were obtained from metadata supplied by the sample provider rather than from assay-based typing. The full study reports these points: The amount of clinical and demographic metadata varied by source and participant and was provided uncurated.

TCRbeta CDR3 regions were amplified from genomic DNA by means of the immunoSEQ Assay, a bias-controlled multiplex PCR. The original methods were these. Within the assay, amplification of reference gene primers was used to estimate how many nucleated cells each sample contained. To quantify the absolute abundance of each unique TCRbeta CDR3 rearrangement, sequence reads were collapsed and filtered. For each sample, productive Simpson clonality was calculated as the square root of Simpson's diversity index across productive rearrangements. Drawn from immuneACCESS, this table holds only the in-frame rearrangements with V and J called that TCRdb kept. Clones are partly lost; checked studies trace under half to an unresolved V gene and leave the rest unexplained. The D gene and trimming were derived from the DNA, and the V and J assignments and clone size from that table. The sample table shows approximately 300,000 clones, and 80% to 95% are seen once. Approximately 6.8% of the sample comes from the top ten.

One collaborating source in Seattle enrolled patients during active infection and followed them longitudinally through the course of disease. Whole blood was collected in K2EDTA tubes by collaborating institutions according to the institutions' own protocols. Collaborator samples were shipped for TCRbeta analysis as frozen whole blood, isolated PBMCs, or DNA extracted from either sample type. Sequences were obtained from peripheral blood. The clonotype was recovered from a woman between 25 and 40 years old with COVID-19, enrolled during active disease.

The DNA is TGTGCCACCGGGACAGGGATGGACGAGCAGTACTTC. Translated, this is CATGTGMDEQYF. The chain is assembled from TRBV2 and TRBJ2-7; the junction holds 9 bases that match TRBD1. V lost 10 bases and J lost 5 bases, and the count of bases not matched to a germline gene is 6. For CDR1 and CDR2, the germline V gene lists SNHLY and FYNNEI. The CDR3 sequence holds 12 residues, the cysteine and phenylalanine included. Only the CDR3 DNA stays, 36 bases, in frame from base 1.